This is a list of T cell receptor beta chains from one sample in a study of blood T cell repertoires in COVID-19. Assay used: immunoSEQ multiplex PCR; TCRdb lists only in-frame clones, some missing. Here the sample spans under 150,000 clones, approximately 85% being singletons. Sequencing used peripheral blood. The receptors shown here come from a human donor in a cohort sampled during active COVID-19. Both conserved end residues are part of each CDR3. The D gene is left open where the match is weak.

CDR3 protein: CASSLARGTVLYSPLHF; CDR3 DNA: TGTGCCAGCAGCTTAGCTCGGGGGACAGTTTTATATTCACCCCTCCACTTT; V gene: TRBV11-2; D gene: TRBD1; J gene: TRBJ1-6
CDR3 protein: CASSIGVSTDTQYF; CDR3 DNA: TGTGCCAGTAGTATCGGGGTTAGCACAGATACGCAGTATTTT; V gene: TRBV19; D gene: -; J gene: TRBJ2-3
CDR3 protein: CASSTAGTGPYEQYF; CDR3 DNA: TGTGCCAGTAGTACCGCCGGGACAGGGCCCTACGAGCAGTACTTC; V gene: TRBV19; D gene: TRBD1; J gene: TRBJ2-7
CDR3 protein: CASSLPTSSYNSPLHF; CDR3 DNA: TGTGCCAGTAGTCTCCCCACGAGCTCCTATAATTCACCCCTCCACTTT; V gene: TRBV19; D gene: -; J gene: TRBJ1-6
CDR3 protein: CASSPWTGEGYTF; CDR3 DNA: TGTGCCAGCAGCCCATGGACAGGAGAAGGCTACACCTTC; V gene: TRBV12-3/TRBV12-4; D gene: TRBD1; J gene: TRBJ1-2
CDR3 protein: CASSQAGEAFF; CDR3 DNA: TGTGCCAGCAGCCAAGCGGGGGAAGCTTTCTTT; V gene: TRBV3-1/TRBV3-2; D gene: -; J gene: TRBJ1-1
CDR3 protein: CASSGDRVSGEQYF; CDR3 DNA: TGTGCCAGCTCTGGGGACAGGGTATCGGGCGAGCAGTACTTC; V gene: TRBV18; D gene: TRBD1; J gene: TRBJ2-7
CDR3 protein: CASREVMDSPLHF; CDR3 DNA: TGTGCCAGCAGGGAGGTAATGGATTCACCCCTCCACTTT; V gene: TRBV12-3/TRBV12-4; D gene: -; J gene: TRBJ1-6
CDR3 protein: CASSLLEGQAFF; CDR3 DNA: TGTGCCAGCAGTTTATTGGAGGGACAAGCTTTCTTT; V gene: TRBV28; D gene: -; J gene: TRBJ1-1
CDR3 protein: CASSLALGRGESGYTF; CDR3 DNA: TGTGCCAGCAGCTTAGCGCTAGGCCGCGGGGAGTCTGGCTACACCTTC; V gene: TRBV7-9; D gene: -; J gene: TRBJ1-2